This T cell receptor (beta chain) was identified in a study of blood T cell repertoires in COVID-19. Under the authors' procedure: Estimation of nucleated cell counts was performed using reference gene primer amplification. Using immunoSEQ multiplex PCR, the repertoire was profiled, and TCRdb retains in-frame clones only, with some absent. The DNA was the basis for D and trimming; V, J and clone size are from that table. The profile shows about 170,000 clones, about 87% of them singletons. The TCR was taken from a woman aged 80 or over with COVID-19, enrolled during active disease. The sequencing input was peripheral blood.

The CDR3 here is CASSLAFGDRVRRGANVLTF. The CDR3 DNA reads TGTGCCAGCAGCTTAGCCTTTGGGGACAGGGTTAGACGCGGGGCCAACGTCCTGACTTTC. The chain joins TRBV7-2 to TRBJ2-6; 9 nucleotides align to TRBD1. The CDR3 totals 20 residues. Germline values: CDR1 SGHTA, CDR2 FQGNSA. The trim removed 0 bases at V and 4 bases at J, leaving 13 bases unmatched. The full variable domain, completed using reference TRBV7-2 and TRBJ2-6, is GAGVSQSPSNKVTEKGKDVELRCDPISGHTALYWYRQSLGQGLEFLIYFQGNSAPDKSGLPSDRFSAERTGGSVSTLTIQRTQQEDSAVYLCASSLAFGDRVRRGANVLTFGAGSRLTVL.